The sequence of this T cell receptor (beta chain) was determined in a study of shared clonotypes between healthy human individuals. Germline CDR1 reads SGHDT; CDR2 reads YYEEEE. The CDR3 spans 15 residues. Unmatched junction bases numbered 8, after V lost 0 bases and J lost 5 bases. CD45RO-negative CD8 cells positively selected for CCR7 made up the naive population, which excluded terminally differentiated effector memory CD45RA+ cells. Method: immunoSEQ multiplex PCR; TCRdb's copy keeps in-frame clones and lacks some. The repertoire holds around 600,000 clones, with around 96% as singletons. The clonotype was recovered from a woman aged 25 to 39 in good health. The chain combines TRBV5-6 with TRBJ2-7; 7 nucleotides match TRBD2. The specimen sequenced was naive CD8+ T cells sorted from blood. CDR3 bases: TGTGCCAGCAGCTTGGTTGGACGGGAGGACGACGAGCAGTACTTC. Protein: CASSLVGREDDEQYF.